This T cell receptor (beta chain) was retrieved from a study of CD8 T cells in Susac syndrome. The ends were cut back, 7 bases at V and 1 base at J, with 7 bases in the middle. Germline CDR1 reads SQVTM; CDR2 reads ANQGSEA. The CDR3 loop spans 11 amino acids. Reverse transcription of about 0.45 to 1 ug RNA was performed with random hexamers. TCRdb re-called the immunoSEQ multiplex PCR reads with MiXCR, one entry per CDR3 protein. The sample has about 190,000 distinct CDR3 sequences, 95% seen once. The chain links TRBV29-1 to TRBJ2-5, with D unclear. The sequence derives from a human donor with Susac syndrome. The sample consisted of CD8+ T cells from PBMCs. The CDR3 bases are TGCAGCGCCGGAATCCAAGAGACCCAGTACTTC. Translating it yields CSAGIQETQYF.